This TCR beta chain was profiled in a study of T-cell memory formation after mild COVID-19 (dated by TCRdb to the early 2020s). As for the study more broadly: TCR sequence clusters from the two donors were largely donor specific. Longitudinal TCRalpha and TCRbeta repertoire sequencing tracked T-cell clones expanding and contracting after mild COVID-19 in a couple of donors. Two young, previously healthy adult volunteers made up the cohort, one male and one female. What the research found in general, with its limitations: The study covered only a couple of mild cases, and larger cohorts including severe cases with pre-infection samples were considered necessary. Contracting CD4+ clones turned up mainly in the CM and EM memory subsets, whereas EMRA was where CD8+ clones were enriched. Some responding clones were found in pre-infection memory, which suggests that pre-existing cross-reactive memory T cells took part in the SARS-CoV-2 response. Clones that contracted from day 15 to 85 showed balanced CD4/CD8 phenotypes, whereas a second wave of clones that expanded from day 15 to 37 leaned towards CD4+. SARS-CoV-2 specificity was not confirmed for the second-wave clones peaking on day 37.

Ficoll-Paque density gradient centrifugation was used to isolate PBMCs. Instrument used: Illumina NovaSeq 6000. Using 5'RACE with constant-segment primers, TCRalpha and TCRbeta cDNA libraries were constructed, with sample barcodes and unique molecular identifiers added in the process. RNA was extracted from every sample with Trizol reagent. Libraries were amplified in two PCR steps, with a second sample barcode and Illumina TruSeq adapters added in the second step. Sequencing of the libraries was done on an Illumina NovaSeq, producing 2 x 150 bp paired-end reads. The authors' pipeline ran thus. Reads were demultiplexed and collapsed into UMI-guided consensus sequences with migec v1.2.7. With mixcr v2.1.11, UMI consensuses were aligned to TRA and TRB V and J templates and assembled into clonotypes. A clonotype was counted as expanded or contracted only if both edgeR and NoisET called the change significant, with noise models trained on biological replicates. edgeR calls used a false discovery rate-adjusted p below 0.01 and a log2 fold-change threshold of 1. PCA with hierarchical clustering of max-normalized trajectories of the 1000 most abundant clonotypes was used as exploratory dynamics analysis. Each responding clone was given a CD4 or CD8 phenotype based on the CD4+ and CD8+ repertoires, which had been sequenced separately. TCRdb handled the public reads itself, with Q25 trimming in fastp and clone calling in MiXCR, and kept productive beta chains. Rows are unified per CDR3 protein, each entry keeping the most common DNA and genes. What appears here as the V and J calls and clone size reflects TCRdb's work, not the paper's. The sample table holds some 250,000 distinct CDR3 sequences, of which approximately 18% were seen once. The ten largest account for approximately 22% of the sample.

CDR1 and CDR2, looked up from the germline V gene, are KGHSH and LQKENI. Inclusive of the bounding cysteine and valine, the CDR3 is 14 residues long. Of all the DNA, just the CDR3 is kept, 42 bases in frame from base 1. Trimming removed 2 bases from V and 3 bases from J, leaving 11 bases between the germline ends. Note on this clonotype: Its antigen remains undetermined. No quality values exist for individual bases; no much larger clone is one base distant.

This clonotype was obtained from a man between 18 and 35 years old who had mild COVID-19 (a few samples of this study predate the infection). The sample titles of this study are shuffled in the database, so cell type and time point are left out; the donor was told from shared clones. The material sequenced was PBMCs or a T cell subset sorted from them (not recorded which). The chain is assembled from TRBV18 and TRBJ2-7; tentative D gene TRBD2, with 6 bases matching. The bases are TGTGCCAGCTCACCAGGCTCCGGGAGCTACGAGCAGTACGTC. It encodes CASSPGSGSYEQYV.